These 21 T cell receptor beta chains share one sample of origin, sequenced in a study of T cell responses to AZD1222 COVID-19 vaccine. The table came from immunoSEQ multiplex PCR; TCRdb's copy has only in-frame clones and leaves some out. The sample lists over 100,000 clones, 90% occurring once. Sequences were derived from peripheral blood, sampled on day 0 of AZD1222 vaccination. The receptors derive from an adult in good health.

The rearrangement uses TRBV19 and TRBJ2-3, with 7 nucleotides matching TRBD1. Germline values: CDR1 LNHDA, CDR2 SQIVND (reference sequence). The V gene end was trimmed by 5 bases and the J gene end by 4 bases; junction bases not matched to a gene: 6. The length of the CDR3 is 14 residues. CDR3 in DNA: TGTGCCAGTAGTGACGGGACAGCGGCAGATACGCAGTATTTT. Translating gives CASSDGTAADTQYF.

This clone occurred a few times. This sequence joins TRBV10-1 and TRBJ2-5; D is unresolved. V shed 5 bases and J shed 7 bases, with 14 bases lying between them. The CDR3 extends over 13 amino acids. CDR1 WNHNN and CDR2 SYGVQD come from the germline V gene (reference sequence). CDR3 DNA sequence: TGCGCCAGCAGTCCGGGCCTCGAAGGGACCCAGTACTTC. This encodes CASSPGLEGTQYF.

V usage is TRBV7-2 and J usage is TRBJ2-7; 10 bases are a match to TRBD2. Germline V CDR1 and CDR2: SGHTA, FQGNSA. The CDR3 sequence is 17 residues long. The ends lost 2 bases at V and 3 bases at J; junction bases unmatched: 10. The CDR3 DNA follows: TGTGCCAGCAGCTTAAGCACAGGAGCGGGGGGGCTCTACGAGCAGTACTTC. Protein sequence: CASSLSTGAGGLYEQYF.

A remark on this clone: Compared with germline, one end of the junction differs, possibly owing to a read error. The chain combines TRBV7-7 with TRBJ1-3, with 9 bases lining up with TRBD1. Germline lookup yields CDR1 SSHAT and CDR2 FNYEAQ (reference sequence). The length of the CDR3 is 15 residues. CDR3: CASSQDRGTGNTIYF. CDR3 coding DNA: TGTGCTAGCAGCCAGGACAGGGGTACTGGAAACACCATATATTTT.

The CDR3 sequence is CASELGSVSGNTIYF. DNA for the CDR3: TGTGCCAGTGAACTTGGCAGCGTCTCTGGAAACACCATATATTTT. The genes are TRBV19 and TRBJ1-3; D remains ambiguous. The CDR3 covers 15 residues. Looked up from germline, CDR1 is LNHDA and CDR2 is SQIVND (reference sequence). Between the trimmed V and J ends, which lost 8 bases and 0 bases, there was a span of 14 bases.

The genes are TRBV7-2 and TRBJ1-2; no firm D call. Germline lookup yields CDR1 SGHTA and CDR2 FQGNSA. The CDR3 extends over 13 amino acids. Trimming removed 3 bases at V and 1 base at J, with 6 bases between. The CDR3 bases are TGTGCCAGCAGCTTTCAGGATAACTATGGCTACACCTTC. Translated, it gives CASSFQDNYGYTF.

V gene TRBV2 combines with J gene TRBJ1-4; TRBD1 might be the D (6 bases). V dropped 2 bases and J dropped 7 bases, with 14 bases sitting between them. Germline values: CDR1 SNHLY, CDR2 FYNNEI. The CDR3 covers 15 residues. The DNA of the CDR3 is TGTGCCAGCAGTGAATCGGGGGGGCCGAGTGAAAAACTGTTTTTT. Translated, it gives CASSESGGPSEKLFF.

V gene TRBV2 combines with J gene TRBJ2-1; D uncertain. Looked up from germline, CDR1 is SNHLY and CDR2 is FYNNEI. CDR3 length equals 12 residues. Trimming removed 8 bases from V and 9 bases from J, with 14 bases in between. The CDR3 here is CASSPHNREQFF. The CDR3 DNA reads TGTGCCAGCTCACCCCACAACCGTGAGCAGTTCTTC.

The chain is built from TRBV11-1 and TRBJ1-1, with unresolved D. The CDR3 covers 13 residues. The germline gives CDR1 SGHAT, CDR2 FQDESV (reference sequence). The V end was cut by 4 bases, the J end by 1 base, with 7 bases between. The CDR3 coding sequence is TGTGCCAGCAGCTCAGGCACGAACACTGAAGCTTTCTTT. Translating it yields CASSSGTNTEAFF.

The V gene is TRBV27, the J gene TRBJ2-1, with D perhaps TRBD2 (5 bases). The CDR3 covers 12 residues. CDR1 MNHEY and CDR2 SMNVEV come from the germline V gene (reference sequence). Trimming left V 8 bases short and J 8 bases short, with 13 bases between. The DNA of the CDR3 is TGTGCCAGCGCCACTAGAATCCATGAGCAGTTCTTC. The encoded protein is CASATRIHEQFF.

The gene calls are TRBV11-3 and TRBJ2-2, with 7 bases that match TRBD1. The germline CDR1 and CDR2 sequences are SGHNT and YENEEA. This CDR3 has 17 amino acids. V lost 3 bases, J lost 5 bases, and 12 bases stayed unmatched. The CDR3 loop is CASSFQGGRGATGELFF. The CDR3 DNA reads TGTGCCAGCAGCTTTCAAGGGGGCAGGGGCGCAACCGGGGAGCTGTTTTTT. Full variable domain (rest looked up from reference TRBV11-3 and TRBJ2-2): EAGVVQSPRYKIIEKKQPVAFWCNPISGHNTLYWYLQNLGQGPELLIRYENEEAVDDSQLPKDRFSAERLKGVDSTLKIQPAELGDSAVYLCASSFQGGRGATGELFFGEGSRLTVL.

Comment on this clone: The same CDR3 can be traced to other DNA sequences in this sample. The CDR3, as DNA: TGTGCCAGTAGTATCGGGACAGGGGCTAACACTGAAGCTTTCTTT. Amino acids: CASSIGTGANTEAFF. This chain links TRBV19 with TRBJ1-1; 10 bases line up with TRBD1. Losses at the gene ends were 3 bases for V and 2 bases for J; bases not matched to a gene: 3. Per the germline V gene, CDR1 is LNHDA and CDR2 is SQIVND (reference sequence). This CDR3 is built from 15 residues.

V gene TRBV7-8 combines with J gene TRBJ1-6, with 8 positions matching TRBD1. Germline CDR1 SGHVS, CDR2 FQNEAQ. V shed 1 base, J shed 1 base, and the junction held 9 bases outside the gene matches. The CDR3 consists of 19 residues. CDR3 sequence (DNA): TGTGCCAGCAGCTTAGTCCCCGACAGGGGCGGATCCTATAATTCACCCCTCCACTTT. Residues: CASSLVPDRGGSYNSPLHF.

The chain has TRBV19 and TRBJ1-5; D perhaps matches TRBD1 (6 bases). V shed 10 bases and J shed 0 bases, with 16 bases lying between them. Germline V gene sequence: CDR1 LNHDA, CDR2 SQIVND (reference sequence). The CDR3 is 15 amino acids. The CDR3 DNA sequence: TGTGCCACCGAGGGGGGGGTTTTTAGCAATCAGCCCCAGCATTTT. It is translated as CATEGGVFSNQPQHF.

The rearrangement joins TRBV30 to TRBJ1-2; tentatively, D is TRBD1 (5 bases). This CDR3 comprises 14 residues. CDR1 is GTSNPN, CDR2 SVGIG, per germline (reference sequence). With 0 bases removed from V and 4 bases from J, the gap between germline ends came to 12 bases. CDR3 in amino acids: CAWSVPPGGYGYTF. DNA for the CDR3: TGTGCCTGGAGTGTACCCCCGGGGGGCTATGGCTACACCTTC.

DNA for the CDR3: TGCGCCAGCAGCCGGGAAAGGGATTTTGGAAACACCATATATTTT. Amino acid sequence: CASSRERDFGNTIYF. The chain combines TRBV4-1 with TRBJ1-3; D is unresolved. The V gene lost 4 bases and the J gene lost 3 bases, with 13 bases spanning the gap. CDR3 length: 15 residues. Per the germline V gene, CDR1 is MGHRA and CDR2 is YSYEKL.

The genes are TRBV10-3 and TRBJ1-4; D is unclear. Germline V gene data show CDR1 as ENHRY and CDR2 as SYGVKD. Trimming took off 3 bases at V and 0 bases at J, with 8 bases between the two ends. The CDR3 totals 15 residues. CDR3 bases: TGTGCCATCAGTGATCGGGTTGCAACTAATGAAAAACTGTTTTTT. Translating it yields CAISDRVATNEKLFF.

The table lists this clone with a few counts. This sequence joins TRBV6-6 and TRBJ1-6; TRBD1 might be the D (5 bases). Germline CDR1 reads MNHNY; CDR2 reads SVGAGI (reference sequence). Trimming cost V 11 bases and J 6 bases, with 17 bases left between them. The CDR3 covers 14 residues. CDR3 in amino acids: CAGTAGSANSPLHF. The CDR3 DNA reads as TGTGCCGGGACCGCTGGCTCGGCTAATTCACCCCTCCACTTT.

This clone is medium-sized in the sample. The CDR3 here is CASSQRTGTATQPQHF. CDR3 coding DNA: TGTGCCAGCAGCCAGCGAACCGGGACAGCTACTCAGCCCCAGCATTTT. V is TRBV3-1 (or the pseudogene TRBV3-2) and J is TRBJ1-5; 7 bases align to TRBD1. This CDR3 is 16 amino acids long. J gave up 6 bases and V 3 bases, and 11 bases lay outside the gene matches. Germline V gene sequence: CDR1 LGHDT, CDR2 YNNKEL (reference sequence).

The chain carries TRBV5-1 and TRBJ2-3; TRBD1 agrees at 12 bases. Germline V gene lookup returns CDR1 SGHRS and CDR2 YFSETQ. V trimming: 1 base; J trimming: 3 bases; junction bases outside the gene matches: 3. The CDR3 loop spans 16 amino acids. The CDR3: CASSLPGQGATDTQYF. CDR3 in DNA: TGCGCCAGCAGCTTGCCGGGACAGGGGGCAACAGATACGCAGTATTTT. The complete variable domain, with remaining parts taken from reference TRBV5-1 and TRBJ2-3, reads KAGVTQTPRYLIKTRGQQVTLSCSPISGHRSVSWYQQTPGQGLQFLFEYFSETQRNKGNFPGRFSGRQFSNSRSEMNVSTLELGDSALYLCASSLPGQGATDTQYFGPGTRLTVL.

This chain links TRBV15 with TRBJ2-5; either TRBD1 or TRBD2 may supply D (5 bases each). The germline CDR1 and CDR2 sequences are LNHNV and YYDKDF (reference sequence). The CDR3 length is 15 residues. V shed 5 bases and J shed 0 bases, with 13 bases lying between them. The CDR3 bases are TGTGCCACCAGCGGCGAGGGACGCTACCAAGAGACCCAGTACTTC. Encoded protein: CATSGEGRYQETQYF.